The TCR beta chain under discussion was sequenced for a study of blood T cell repertoires in COVID-19. Libraries were prepared by immunoSEQ multiplex PCR; TCRdb keeps only in-frame clonotypes and omits some of them. The profile shows about 50,000 clones, about 86% of them singletons. V shed 2 bases and J 6 bases; nucleotides not matched to a gene: 4. In germline, CDR1 is MDHEN, CDR2 SYDVKM. The CDR3 consists of 15 residues. Sequenced input: peripheral blood. The J gene is TRBJ2-7, the V gene TRBV28; 13 nucleotides agree with TRBD2. The sequence derives from a woman of 80 years or more with COVID-19, enrolled during active disease. CDR3: CASSLATSGRREQYF. The DNA of the CDR3 is TGTGCCAGCAGTTTAGCGACTAGCGGGAGGCGCGAGCAGTACTTC.